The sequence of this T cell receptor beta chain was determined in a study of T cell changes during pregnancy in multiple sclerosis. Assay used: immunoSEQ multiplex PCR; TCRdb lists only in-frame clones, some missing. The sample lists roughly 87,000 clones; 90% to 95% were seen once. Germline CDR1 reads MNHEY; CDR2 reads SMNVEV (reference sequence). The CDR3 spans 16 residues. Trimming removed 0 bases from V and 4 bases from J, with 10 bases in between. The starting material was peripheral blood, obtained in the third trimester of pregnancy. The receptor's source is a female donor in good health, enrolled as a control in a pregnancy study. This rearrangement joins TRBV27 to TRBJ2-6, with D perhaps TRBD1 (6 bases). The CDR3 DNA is TGTGCCAGCAGTTTATCCACAGGGACCGGGGCCAACGTCCTGACTTTC. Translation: CASSLSTGTGANVLTF.